A single sample is the source of the 32 T cell receptor beta chains below, sequenced in a study of blood T cell repertoires in COVID-19. Assay: immunoSEQ multiplex PCR; the TCRdb copy retains only in-frame clones and omits some. The sample includes some 47,000 clones, roughly nine tenths of them seen just once. The sequencing sample was made of peripheral blood. These receptors all stem from a man aged 55 to 69 with active COVID-19.

The chain employs TRBV7-2 and TRBJ2-7; D possibly corresponds to TRBD2 (5 bases). The CDR3 spans 16 residues. Germline loops: CDR1 SGHTA, CDR2 FQGNSA. The V end was cut by 7 bases, the J end by 0 bases, with 19 bases between. The chain's CDR3 is CASTDTGGGRSYEQYF. CDR3 DNA sequence: TGTGCCAGCACCGACACTGGAGGAGGTCGCTCCTACGAGCAGTACTTC.

This clone was seen once. The rearrangement uses TRBV2 and TRBJ2-7; TRBD1 is a possible D gene (6 bases). V was pared by 10 bases and J by 1 base, with 8 bases between. Looked up from germline, CDR1 is SNHLY and CDR2 is FYNNEI. The CDR3 is 11 amino acids. CDR3 protein: CATGQSYEQYF. The CDR3 DNA is TGTGCCACAGGACAGTCCTACGAGCAGTACTTC.

The chain carries TRBV29-1 and TRBJ2-3; 10 nucleotides align to TRBD2. The V gene end was trimmed by 4 bases and the J gene end by 5 bases; junction bases not matched to a gene: 6. Per the germline V gene, CDR1 is SQVTM and CDR2 is ANQGSEA. The length of the CDR3 is 14 residues. This CDR3 reads CSVAGLAALDTQYF. CDR3 nucleotide sequence: TGCAGCGTTGCTGGACTAGCGGCGCTAGATACGCAGTATTTT.

The CDR3 sequence: CASGTRTSGGTRGDTETQYF. The CDR3, as DNA: TGTGCCAGCGGAACAAGGACTAGCGGGGGGACGCGAGGGGATACGGAGACCCAGTACTTC. The chain has TRBV5-4 and TRBJ2-5; 14 bases map to TRBD2. Germline V gene data show CDR1 as SGHNT and CDR2 as YYREEE (reference sequence). With V trimmed by 7 bases and J by 5 bases, 22 bases remained unmatched. This CDR3 is built from 20 residues.

This clone was counted once. This rearrangement joins TRBV29-1 to TRBJ2-1; no firm D call. The CDR3 is 13 residues long. Trimming left V 2 bases short and J 7 bases short, with 12 bases between. Germline-derived CDR1 and CDR2 are SQVTM and ANQGSEA. CDR3 nucleotides: TGCAGCGTTGAAATCTCTGAGTGGAATGAGCAGTTCTTC. It translates to CSVEISEWNEQFF.

V usage is TRBV19 and J usage is TRBJ1-6; D gene uncertain. From germline, CDR1 is LNHDA and CDR2 SQIVND (reference sequence). Trimming pared 9 bases from V and 0 bases from J, leaving 6 bases between. The CDR3 has 13 residues. CDR3 residues: CASGSSYNSPLHF. CDR3 DNA: TGTGCCAGCGGTAGCTCCTATAATTCACCCCTCCACTTT.

CDR3 DNA sequence: TGTGCCAGCAGTTTATTGGGTAGCGGGAGCTCCTACAATGAGCAGTTCTTC. It specifies CASSLLGSGSSYNEQFF. The chain links TRBV28 to TRBJ2-1; the match to TRBD2 covers 9 bases. The CDR3 spans 17 residues. Germline-derived CDR1 and CDR2 are MDHEN and SYDVKM. The V gene end was trimmed by 1 base and the J gene end by 0 bases; junction bases not matched to a gene: 4.

The chain has TRBV11-2 and TRBJ1-1, with D unclear. Trimming left V 0 bases short and J 1 base short, with 18 bases between. Germline V gene data show CDR1 as SGHAT and CDR2 as FQNNGV. This CDR3 is built from 18 residues. CDR3 loop: CASSLDHWTQRGNTEAFF. As DNA, the CDR3 is TGTGCCAGCAGCTTAGATCACTGGACCCAACGGGGGAACACTGAAGCTTTCTTT.

The chain combines TRBV7-6 with TRBJ1-1, with 8 bases lining up with TRBD1. Germline values: CDR1 SGHVS, CDR2 FNYEAQ. This CDR3 has 15 residues. With V trimmed by 4 bases and J by 7 bases, 11 bases remained unmatched. The CDR3 is CASSSLQGARGEAFF. DNA of the CDR3: TGTGCCAGCAGCTCACTTCAGGGGGCTAGGGGTGAAGCTTTCTTT. The full variable domain, rest sourced from reference TRBV7-6 and TRBJ1-1, is GAGVSQSPRYKVTKRGQDVALRCDPISGHVSLYWYRQALGQGPEFLTYFNYEAQQDKSGLPNDRFSAERPEGSISTLTIQRTEQRDSAMYRCASSSLQGARGEAFFGQGTRLTVV.

This chain connects TRBV5-4 to TRBJ2-1; 8 bases are shared with TRBD2. This CDR3 is 17 amino acids long. Germline CDR1 is SGHNT and CDR2 is YYREEE (reference sequence). Trimming removed 4 bases from V and 5 bases from J; junction bases left unmatched: 14. The CDR3 region is CASSGPNLLAGNNEQFF. In nucleotides, the CDR3 is TGTGCCAGCAGCGGACCCAATCTTCTAGCGGGTAACAATGAGCAGTTCTTC.

This clone was recorded a few times. The DNA for the CDR3 is TGCAGTGCTAGTAAGCGGGACTACTCCTACGAGCAGTACTTC. Translated, it gives CSASKRDYSYEQYF. V and J are TRBV20-1 and TRBJ2-7, with TRBD2 identical over 7 bases. Losses at the gene ends were 3 bases for V and 0 bases for J; bases not matched to a gene: 5. The V gene's germline CDR1 is DFQATT and CDR2 SNEGSKA (reference sequence). This CDR3 is built from 14 residues.

The chain links TRBV27 to TRBJ2-2, with no clear D. With 3 bases removed from V and 2 bases from J, the gap between germline ends came to 7 bases. Per the germline V gene, CDR1 is MNHEY and CDR2 is SMNVEV (reference sequence). This CDR3 comprises 14 residues. The CDR3 DNA follows: TGTGCCAGCAGTTTGCGGCCAAACACCGGGGAGCTGTTTTTT. It specifies CASSLRPNTGELFF.

The CDR3 spells CASSPNPTVMNTEAFF. The CDR3 bases are TGTGCCAGCAGCCCGAACCCGACAGTGATGAACACTGAAGCTTTCTTT. This chain connects TRBV7-3 to TRBJ1-1, with D perhaps TRBD1 (5 bases). V lost 5 bases and J 0 bases, leaving 16 bases between the germline ends. Germline loops: CDR1 SGHTA, CDR2 FQGTGA. The CDR3 extends over 16 amino acids.

The CDR3 loop is CASSPGTHSYEQYF. The CDR3 DNA sequence: TGCGCCAGCAGCCCGGGGACACACTCCTACGAGCAGTACTTC. The rearrangement uses TRBV5-1 and TRBJ2-7, with a tentative D call TRBD1 (6 bases). Trimming shortened V by 4 bases and J by 0 bases, and 11 bases separated the two germline ends. Germline loops: CDR1 SGHRS, CDR2 YFSETQ. This CDR3 comprises 14 residues.

This clone showed up just once. The genes are TRBV7-9 and TRBJ2-7; perhaps TRBD2 as D (5 bases). Germline lookup yields CDR1 SEHNR and CDR2 FQNEAQ (reference sequence). V was trimmed by 5 bases and J by 2 bases, leaving 13 bases between them. The CDR3 is 14 residues long. In DNA, the CDR3 is TGTGCCAGCAGCCATATTCCGGGGACCTACGAGCAGTACTTC. This translates into CASSHIPGTYEQYF.

The genes are TRBV5-4 and TRBJ2-7, with 8 positions matching TRBD2. Losses at the gene ends were 3 bases for V and 0 bases for J; bases not matched to a gene: 11. Germline lookup yields CDR1 SGHNT and CDR2 YYREEE (reference sequence). The length of the CDR3 is 17 residues. The chain's CDR3 is CASSSPAAGGSSYEQYF. In DNA, the CDR3 is TGTGCCAGCAGCTCCCCGGCCGCGGGAGGTAGCTCCTACGAGCAGTACTTC. Using reference TRBV5-4 and TRBJ2-7 for the parts outside the CDR3, the full variable domain is ETGVTQSPTHLIKTRGQQVTLRCSSQSGHNTVSWYQQALGQGPQFIFQYYREEENGRGNFPPRFSGLQFPNYSSELNVNALELDDSALYLCASSSPAAGGSSYEQYFGPGTRLTVT.

This clone has only a few counts. The chain links TRBV5-1 to TRBJ1-4; 7 bases fit TRBD1. CDR3 size: 16 residues. Looked up from germline, CDR1 is SGHRS and CDR2 is YFSETQ. V lost 4 bases, J lost 5 bases, and 11 bases stayed unmatched. The CDR3 DNA follows: TGCGCCAGCAGCCCCACAGGGGATCGGATGAATGAAAAACTGTTTTTT. It specifies CASSPTGDRMNEKLFF.

This chain uses TRBV7-3 with TRBJ2-7; D is unclear. The V and J ends lost 5 bases and 6 bases respectively, with 20 bases between them. CDR3 length: 15 residues. Per germline, CDR1 SGHTA and CDR2 FQGTGA. The CDR3 reads CASSPYSTSLVEQYF. The CDR3 DNA reads as TGTGCCAGCAGCCCATATTCCACCTCTTTAGTCGAGCAGTACTTC.

V is TRBV19 and J is TRBJ2-5, with D possibly being TRBD2 (6 bases). The V and J ends lost 7 bases and 4 bases respectively, with 16 bases between them. The germline V gene has CDR1 LNHDA and CDR2 SQIVND (reference sequence). The CDR3 loop spans 14 amino acids. The CDR3 DNA reads as TGTGCCAGTACCTCCGGGACTTTAGGAGAGACCCAGTACTTC. Residues: CASTSGTLGETQYF.

V and J are TRBV10-3 and TRBJ2-5; D ambiguous. V shed 0 bases and J shed 4 bases, with 6 bases lying between them. Germline V lookup: CDR1 ENHRY, CDR2 SYGVKD. The CDR3 is 13 residues long. CDR3 amino acids: CAISESAVETQYF. The CDR3 coding sequence is TGTGCCATCAGTGAGTCGGCAGTAGAGACCCAGTACTTC.

This clone was counted a few times. The chain recombines TRBV18 with TRBJ2-7, with 10 bases aligning to TRBD2. The CDR3 runs 15 residues. J lost 3 bases, V lost 6 bases, and 8 bases had no gene match. Germline-derived CDR1 and CDR2 are KGHSH and LQKENI. CDR3 in DNA: TGTGCCAGCTCCCCTACTAGCGGGAAGTTCTACGAGCAGTACTTC. It is translated as CASSPTSGKFYEQYF.

V and J are TRBV5-4 and TRBJ2-3; 7 bases align to TRBD2. The ends lost 3 bases at V and 0 bases at J; junction bases unmatched: 4. The CDR3 covers 15 residues. The germline V gene has CDR1 SGHNT and CDR2 YYREEE (reference sequence). The CDR3 DNA is TGTGCCAGCAGCTCGGGAGGAACTAGCACAGATACGCAGTATTTT. It codes for CASSSGGTSTDTQYF.

The J gene is TRBJ2-3, the V gene TRBV4-1; perhaps TRBD2 as D (5 bases). From germline, CDR1 is MGHRA and CDR2 YSYEKL. Trimming took off 1 base at V and 5 bases at J, with 10 bases between the two ends. The CDR3 runs 14 residues. DNA of the CDR3: TGCGCCAGCAGCCAAGGGACTGGGATAGATACGCAGTATTTT. The encoded protein is CASSQGTGIDTQYF.

The CDR3 here is CASSQSRTISLSNEQFF. DNA for the CDR3: TGTGCCAGCAGCCAATCAAGGACTATCTCCTTATCCAATGAGCAGTTCTTC. V usage is TRBV3-1 (or the pseudogene TRBV3-2) and J usage is TRBJ2-1, with a possible D match to TRBD2 (6 bases). Per the germline V gene, CDR1 is LGHDT and CDR2 is YNNKEL (reference sequence). This CDR3 region has 17 residues. V was cut by 2 bases and J by 6 bases, with 20 bases left in between.

The chain carries TRBV28 and TRBJ1-5, with TRBD1 as a possible D gene (5 bases). The CDR3 contains 14 residues. Trimming took 11 bases from V and 4 from J, leaving 18 bases between them. Looked up from germline, CDR1 is MDHEN and CDR2 is SYDVKM. Here the CDR3 DNA reads TGTGCCTCTGGGACTTTACTATCGAATCAGCCCCAGCATTTT. Its protein is CASGTLLSNQPQHF.

This rearrangement joins TRBV7-8 to TRBJ1-6; D gene uncertain. V gave up 4 bases and J gave up 7 bases, with 11 bases separating them. The CDR3 totals 14 residues. The germline CDR1 and CDR2 sequences are SGHVS and FQNEAQ. The CDR3 spells CASSSREGNSPLHF. CDR3 DNA sequence: TGTGCCAGCAGCTCCCGGGAGGGCAATTCACCCCTCCACTTT.

The chain combines TRBV27 with TRBJ1-5, with 7 bases fitting TRBD1. Germline CDR1 reads MNHEY; CDR2 reads SMNVEV (reference sequence). With 5 bases clipped from V and 6 bases from J, the junction kept 10 bases outside the gene matches. The CDR3 is 15 residues long. The CDR3 nucleotides are TGTGCCAGCAGTCTACAGGGGTTGTATACTCAGCCCCAGCATTTT. Protein: CASSLQGLYTQPQHF.

This chain joins TRBV5-1 and TRBJ2-1, with TRBD1 as a possible D gene (6 bases). Trimming removed 1 base from V and 6 bases from J, with 14 bases in between. CDR1 and CDR2 from the germline V gene are SGHRS and YFSETQ. The CDR3 is made up of 15 amino acids. The CDR3 sequence: CASSLTGLPPNEQFF. CDR3 in DNA: TGCGCCAGCAGCTTGACAGGGCTCCCGCCCAATGAGCAGTTCTTC.

V and J are TRBV5-1 and TRBJ1-5; 8 bases are shared with TRBD1. With 4 bases clipped from V and 4 bases from J, the junction kept 4 bases outside the gene matches. This CDR3 is 14 amino acids long. From germline, CDR1 is SGHRS and CDR2 YFSETQ. The CDR3, as DNA: TGCGCCAGCAGCCCTGACAGGGGAAATCAGCCCCAGCATTTT. It specifies CASSPDRGNQPQHF.

The chain couples TRBV28 to TRBJ2-1; the match to TRBD2 covers 14 bases. The CDR3 has 17 residues. V gave up 4 bases and J gave up 9 bases; unmatched junction bases: 11. Per the germline V gene, CDR1 is MDHEN and CDR2 is SYDVKM. DNA for the CDR3: TGTGCCAGCAGTTACCCTACGGGACTAGCGGGAGTGGGTGAGCAGTTCTTC. Its translation: CASSYPTGLAGVGEQFF.

This chain links TRBV24-1 with TRBJ2-3; 7 bases agree with TRBD1. Germline V gene data show CDR1 as KGHDR and CDR2 as SFDVKD. The junction had 5 bases not matched to a gene; V was cut back by 7 bases and J by 2 bases. The CDR3 contains 14 residues. CDR3 sequence: CATRMTGHTDTQYF. In DNA, the CDR3 is TGTGCCACCAGAATGACAGGGCACACAGATACGCAGTATTTT.

This chain connects TRBV5-1 to TRBJ2-1, with TRBD2 identical over 10 bases. With V trimmed by 0 bases and J by 4 bases, 10 bases remained unmatched. There are 18 residues in the CDR3. In germline, CDR1 is SGHRS, CDR2 YFSETQ. The chain's CDR3 is CASSLDPSGRSVYNEQFF. In DNA, the CDR3 is TGCGCCAGCAGCTTGGATCCTAGCGGGAGATCAGTATACAATGAGCAGTTCTTC.